The clone carrying this T cell receptor beta chain was detected ten times or more. Its antigen remains unidentified. The record originates from a study of blood T cells in healthy people across ages. Study-wide results and caveats: Estimates based on one million T cells were treated as lower bounds. Older age coincided with a roughly linear decline in TCR beta diversity per million T cells.

The donors, healthy Caucasians from Russia, were aged roughly 6 to 90. It was with a sample-barcoded 5' primer and a J-beta primer mix that a second PCR of about 6 to 12 cycles was run. Each cDNA molecule, via a template-switch adaptor with 12 random nucleotides, was tagged. TCRdb reanalysed the 5' RACE reads using MiXCR and keeps one entry per CDR3 protein. The sample has about a million distinct CDR3 sequences; about 48% are singletons. Sequencing input: blood. This TCR was sampled from a man aged 25-45 years in good health.

For the CDR3, the DNA is TGCAGCGTTGAGAGGGATTACGAGCAGTACTTC. This sequence encodes CSVERDYEQYF. The gene calls are TRBV29-1 and TRBJ2-7, with a weak D call TRBD2 (5 bases). The CDR3 contains 11 residues. The V end lost 3 bases, the J end lost 4 bases, and 7 bases lay between the germline ends. Germline lookup yields CDR1 SQVTM and CDR2 ANQGSEA.